These 18 T cell receptor beta chains originate from one sample sequenced in a study of CD8+CD57+ T cells in acquired aplastic anemia. Only patients with CD8+CD57+ cell expansion on flow cytometry were chosen for sequencing. Genomic DNA acted as the template from which TCR beta VDJ combination and CDR3 sequence profiling were carried out. TCRdb re-called the reads with MiXCR, one entry per CDR3 protein. The sample includes a few hundred thousand distinct CDR3 sequences, around 33% of them seen just once. Sequencing input: sorted CD4+, CD8+, or CD8+CD57+ T cells (not recorded which) from PBMCs. The receptors stem from a human donor with aplastic anemia.

This clonotype showed up many times. The rearrangement uses TRBV19 and TRBJ1-5; D gene unclear. Germline V gene sequence: CDR1 LNHDA, CDR2 SQIVND (reference sequence). The CDR3 is made up of 13 amino acids. The ends were cut back, 3 bases at V and 10 bases at J, with 13 bases in the middle. The CDR3 bases are TGTGCCAGTAGTATCTTACTGAGCGACCCCCAGCATTTT. Translation: CASSILLSDPQHF. Complete variable domain (other parts from reference TRBV19 and TRBJ1-5): DGGITQSPKYLFRKEGQNVTLSCEQNLNHDAMYWYRQDPGQGLRLIYYSQIVNDFQKGDIAEGYSVSREKKESFPLTVTSAQKNPTAFYLCASSILLSDPQHFGDGTRLSIL.

As for this clonotype: One base away lies a much larger clone, so this may be a sequencing read error. This is likely a read error, given that the CDR3 carries no conserved phenylalanine or tryptophan at its end. J is TRBJ1-6 and V is TRBV15; D is unresolved. This CDR3 is built from 14 residues. V was shortened by 1 base and J by 14 bases, with 15 bases between the two germline ends. Germline V gives CDR1 LNHNV, CDR2 YYDKDF (reference sequence). The CDR3 spells CATSRGHRIGALHS. CDR3 DNA sequence: TGTGCCACCAGCAGAGGTCACCGAATTGGAGCCCTCCACTCT.

At least ten counts were recorded for this clonotype. The chain uses TRBV24-1 and TRBJ2-7; no definite D call. The CDR3 extends over 11 amino acids. CDR1 is KGHDR, CDR2 SFDVKD, per germline. Between the trimmed V and J ends, which lost 3 bases and 3 bases, there was a span of 2 bases. CDR3 residues: CATSDSYEQYF. The CDR3 nucleotides are TGTGCCACCAGTGATAGCTACGAGCAGTACTTC.

The chain employs TRBV9 and TRBJ2-2; possibly TRBD1 or TRBD2 for D (5 bases each). Germline assignment: CDR1 SGDLS and CDR2 YYNGEE. V dropped 3 bases and J dropped 3 bases, with 12 bases sitting between them. This CDR3 spans 15 amino acids. The CDR3 loop reads CASSATGTYTGELFF. CDR3 coding DNA: TGTGCCAGCAGCGCGACCGGGACGTACACCGGGGAGCTGTTTTTT.

This chain uses TRBV11-2 with TRBJ1-5; TRBD1 matches 7 bases. The junction had 7 bases not matched to a gene; V was cut back by 2 bases and J by 9 bases. CDR3 length: 14 residues. CDR1 SGHAT and CDR2 FQNNGV come from the germline V gene. CDR3: CASSLKGGAGPQHF. In DNA form, the CDR3 reads TGTGCCAGCAGCTTAAAAGGGGGCGCGGGGCCCCAGCATTTT.

A few counts support this clonotype. The CDR3 DNA is TGTGCCAGCAGCGTACTAGCGGGACAGACCTACAATGAGCAGTTCTTC. Translating it yields CASSVLAGQTYNEQFF. The V call is TRBV9, the J call TRBJ2-1; TRBD2 matches at 9 bases. Germline CDR1 reads SGDLS; CDR2 reads YYNGEE. With V trimmed by 1 base and J by 2 bases, 4 bases remained unmatched. The length of the CDR3 is 16 residues.

This clonotype showed up many times. The chain uses TRBV24-1 and TRBJ2-1; D unclear. From germline, CDR1 is KGHDR and CDR2 SFDVKD. Trimming took 4 bases from V and 4 from J, leaving 7 bases between them. This CDR3 contains 13 residues. The CDR3 sequence is CATSEDQYNEQFF. For the CDR3, the DNA is TGTGCCACCAGTGAAGACCAGTACAATGAGCAGTTCTTC.

The CDR3 loop is CASSESWTSGTTTYEQYF. The DNA for the CDR3 is TGCGCCAGCAGTGAGTCGTGGACTAGCGGGACGACCACCTACGAGCAGTACTTC. This rearrangement joins TRBV10-2 to TRBJ2-7, with 12 bases fitting TRBD2. The germline CDR1 and CDR2 sequences are WSHSY and SAAADI. The trim removed 0 bases at V and 2 bases at J, leaving 8 bases unmatched. The CDR3 loop spans 18 amino acids.

V gene TRBV7-2 combines with J gene TRBJ1-4; no firm D call. The germline V and J ends were trimmed by 1 base and 4 bases, with 4 bases remaining between them. The CDR3 length is 13 residues. CDR1 and CDR2 (germline): SGHTA, FQGNSA. CDR3 residues: CASSLEVNEKLFF. For the CDR3, the DNA is TGTGCCAGCAGCTTAGAGGTTAATGAAAAACTGTTTTTT.

This clonotype was seen only a few times. The genes are TRBV19 and TRBJ2-7; D tentatively reads TRBD1 or TRBD2 (6 bases each). The germline gives CDR1 LNHDA, CDR2 SQIVND (reference sequence). This CDR3 has 15 amino acids. The V gene lost 2 bases and the J gene lost 5 bases, with 16 bases spanning the gap. The CDR3 sequence: CASSIIGGPENEQYF. The CDR3 DNA is TGTGCCAGTAGTATAATAGGGGGGCCTGAAAACGAGCAGTACTTC.

This clonotype was counted at least ten times. The V call is TRBV29-1, the J call TRBJ2-2; D may match TRBD1 or TRBD2 (6 bases each). Germline V CDR1 and CDR2: SQVTM, ANQGSEA. The CDR3 loop spans 14 amino acids. Trimming took off 5 bases at V and 1 base at J, with 11 bases between the two ends. CDR3 in amino acids: CSVSGALNTGELFF. CDR3 DNA sequence: TGCAGCGTTTCGGGGGCCCTGAACACCGGGGAGCTGTTTTTT.

This clonotype was seen a few times. The chain employs TRBV19 and TRBJ2-7; 7 bases line up with TRBD2. Losses at the gene ends were 5 bases for V and 0 bases for J; bases not matched to a gene: 10. CDR3 size: 16 residues. The germline gives CDR1 LNHDA, CDR2 SQIVND (reference sequence). The CDR3 DNA reads as TGTGCCAGTAGTTCTAGCGGAAAAAGGAGCTCCTACGAGCAGTACTTC. This encodes CASSSSGKRSSYEQYF.

This chain connects TRBV4-1 to TRBJ2-7, with TRBD1 identical over 9 bases. The junction had 3 bases not matched to a gene; V was cut back by 0 bases and J by 3 bases. The CDR3 spans 15 residues. Germline V lookup: CDR1 MGHRA, CDR2 YSYEKL. The CDR3 coding sequence is TGCGCCAGCAGCCAAGATTGGGGACAGGGCTACGAGCAGTACTTC. Translating it yields CASSQDWGQGYEQYF.

This clonotype was observed a handful of times. The rearrangement uses TRBV25-1 and TRBJ1-2; D possibly corresponds to TRBD1 (6 bases). Trimming left V 7 bases short and J 2 bases short, with 23 bases between. The CDR3 runs to 17 residues. From germline, CDR1 is MGHDK and CDR2 SYGVNS. For the CDR3, the DNA is TGTGCCAGCACACCGTCGGAATGGGGGGGGCGCAACTATGGCTACACCTTC. Translating gives CASTPSEWGGRNYGYTF.

A few counts support this clonotype. The gene calls are TRBV20-1 and TRBJ1-4; D gene unclear. V lost 0 bases and J 2 bases, leaving 10 bases between the germline ends. This CDR3 is 15 amino acids long. The germline gives CDR1 DFQATT, CDR2 SNEGSKA (reference sequence). The CDR3 DNA reads TGCAGTGCTAGAGATTTAACGGGTACTAATGAAAAACTGTTTTTT. Translated: CSARDLTGTNEKLFF.

The rearrangement joins TRBV2 to TRBJ2-3; possible D gene TRBD2, 5 bases. The CDR3 runs to 13 residues. The germline CDR1 and CDR2 sequences are SNHLY and FYNNEI. The V and J ends lost 7 bases and 1 base respectively, with 9 bases between them. CDR3 loop: CASIAAGTDTQYF. The CDR3 region has the DNA TGTGCCAGCATTGCAGCGGGCACAGATACGCAGTATTTT. Full variable domain (outside the CDR3, taken from reference TRBV2 and TRBJ2-3): EPEVTQTPSHQVTQMGQEVILRCVPISNHLYFYWYRQILGQKVEFLVSFYNNEISEKSEIFDDQFSVERPDGSNFTLKIRSTKLEDSAMYFCASIAAGTDTQYFGPGTRLTVL.

This chain uses TRBV10-2 with TRBJ1-2; D is uncertain. The CDR3 totals 12 residues. Germline V gene sequence: CDR1 WSHSY, CDR2 SAAADI. Trimming stripped 8 bases from V and 6 bases from J, with 13 bases between. This chain's CDR3 is CASFLGSHGYTF. In nucleotides, the CDR3 is TGCGCCAGCTTCTTGGGGAGCCATGGCTACACCTTC.

CDR3: CASRFTGDTGELFF. The CDR3 DNA follows: TGTGCCAGCAGATTCACAGGGGACACCGGGGAGCTGTTTTTT. This chain connects TRBV2 to TRBJ2-2; 7 nucleotides agree with TRBD1. CDR1 SNHLY and CDR2 FYNNEI come from the germline V gene. Germline trimming cut 6 bases from V and 3 bases from J; bases unmatched to any gene: 4. The CDR3 is 14 amino acids. Full variable domain (remainder filled in from reference TRBV2 and TRBJ2-2): EPEVTQTPSHQVTQMGQEVILRCVPISNHLYFYWYRQILGQKVEFLVSFYNNEISEKSEIFDDQFSVERPDGSNFTLKIRSTKLEDSAMYFCASRFTGDTGELFFGEGSRLTVL.